This T cell receptor (beta chain) was recovered during a study of blood T cell repertoires in COVID-19 (dated by TCRdb to the early 2020s). Regarding the study in general: Collaborator samples came from the United States, Italy and Spain and covered acute and convalescent phases of COVID-19. Where available, HLA class I and class II types were taken from metadata supplied by the sample provider and were not determined by assay-based typing. Sample metadata almost always included a de-identified subject ID, COVID-19 status, age in years and sex. The prospective study material was composed of cDNA or gDNA derived from T cells, B-cell-depleted T cells, or PBMCs. Deeply sampled blood TCRbeta repertoires from subjects exposed to, actively infected with, or recovered from COVID-19 were included in the dataset. A freely available public database, intended as a resource for researchers studying the immune response to SARS-CoV-2, is where the repertoires were released. The samples were drawn from two sources: the first 160 participants of the ongoing ImmuneRACE study, and over 950 subjects contributed by 6 global collaborators. The full study reports these points: The amount of clinical and demographic metadata varied by source and participant and was provided uncurated.

Collaborating institutions collected whole blood in K2EDTA tubes following their own protocols. For TCRbeta analysis, collaborators shipped samples in one of three forms: frozen whole blood, isolated PBMCs, or DNA extracted from either of those sample types. The immunoSEQ Assay, a bias-controlled multiplex PCR, was used to amplify TCRbeta CDR3 regions from genomic DNA. From the authors' description of their analysis: The number of nucleated cells in each sample was estimated by amplification of reference gene primers within the assay. To quantify the absolute abundance of each unique TCRbeta CDR3 rearrangement, sequence reads were collapsed and filtered. For each sample, productive Simpson clonality was calculated by taking the square root of Simpson's diversity index across productive rearrangements. The clones in this table, taken by TCRdb from immuneACCESS, are in-frame only. Not every clone is retained; where verified, under half of the shortfall comes from an unresolved V gene, and the cause of the rest is unknown. Clone size and V and J calls were adopted from that table, with D and trimming inferred from the DNA. Present in this sample are some 75,000 clones, over 75% of which were seen just once. The ten largest clones represent roughly 7.2% of the sample.

On this clone: Its antigen remains unidentified. No qualities accompany the bases; no much larger clone lies one base away.

The receptor's source is a human donor in a cohort sampled during active COVID-19. Sequences were obtained from peripheral blood.

The CDR3 protein is CASSALNEQFF. Read as DNA, the sequence is TGTGCCAGCAGTGCCCTAAATGAGCAGTTCTTC. The rearrangement combines TRBV25-1 with TRBJ2-1; the D gene is not confidently resolved. Cut back by 4 bases and 7 bases, the V and J ends lie 5 bases apart. Taken from cysteine to phenylalanine, the CDR3 has 11 residues. The sequence is cut down to CDR3 DNA, 33 bases in frame from base 1. Based on the germline V gene, the CDR1 and CDR2 sequences are MGHDK and SYGVNS.